Below are 25 T cell receptor beta chains sequenced from a single sample in a study of early T cells in non-severe SARS-CoV-2 infection (dated by TCRdb to 2020 to 2023). The library was prepared using 5' RACE. For sequencing, a NextSeq 500 was employed. TCRdb trimmed public reads at Q25 via fastp, called clones via MiXCR and kept in-frame beta chains. CDR3 protein duplicates are merged, each entry listing the most common genes and DNA. The sample records about 98,000 distinct CDR3 sequences, 11% of which are singletons. The ten biggest clones cover around 4.7% of the sample. Sequenced sample: whole blood. These receptors originate from an adult who was a healthcare worker with PCR-confirmed SARS-CoV-2 infection or an uninfected control (not recorded which).

The chain joins TRBV30 to TRBJ1-1, with a weak D call TRBD1 (5 bases). Germline CDR1 GTSNPN, CDR2 SVGIG (reference sequence). Trimming left V 4 bases short and J 13 bases short, with 16 bases between. The CDR3 runs to 11 residues. CDR3 loop: CAWNLARGSFF. For the CDR3, the DNA is TGTGCCTGGAATCTTGCGAGGGGCAGTTTCTTT. Complete variable domain (other parts from reference TRBV30 and TRBJ1-1): SQTIHQWPATLVQPVGSPLSLECTVEGTSNPNLYWYRQAAGRGLQLLFYSVGIGQISSEVPQNLSASRPQDRQFILSSKKLLLSDSGFYLCAWNLARGSFFGQGTRLTVV.

This clonotype was detected many times. The chain couples TRBV20-1 to TRBJ1-5; the match to TRBD1 covers 9 bases. The V gene end was trimmed by 3 bases and the J gene end by 2 bases; junction bases not matched to a gene: 2. The CDR3 loop spans 14 amino acids. Germline V CDR1 and CDR2: DFQATT, SNEGSKA (reference sequence). The CDR3 here is CSASGQGRNQPQHF. The CDR3 DNA reads TGCAGTGCTAGCGGACAGGGGCGCAATCAGCCCCAGCATTTT.

This clonotype was observed many times. The J gene is TRBJ1-2, the V gene TRBV20-1, with D perhaps matching TRBD1 (5 bases). V lost 5 bases and J lost 1, with 14 bases in between. This CDR3 is 14 amino acids long. Germline V gene sequence: CDR1 DFQATT, CDR2 SNEGSKA (reference sequence). The CDR3 loop reads CSAPPRGSNYGYTF. CDR3 nucleotide sequence: TGCAGTGCTCCCCCCCGGGGCAGTAACTATGGCTACACCTTC.

This clonotype was seen repeatedly, ten times or more. The J gene is TRBJ1-3, the V gene TRBV20-1; TRBD1 matches at 8 bases. V was clipped by 1 base and J by 0 bases; unmatched bases: 11. Germline V gene data show CDR1 as DFQATT and CDR2 as SNEGSKA (reference sequence). This CDR3 has 18 amino acids. CDR3 residues: CSARVGPGQASSGNTIYF. The DNA for the CDR3 is TGCAGTGCTAGAGTAGGACCGGGACAGGCAAGCTCTGGAAACACCATATATTTT.

This clonotype has only one observation. The chain couples TRBV12-3 or TRBV12-4 to TRBJ2-6; D is uncertain. V was clipped by 6 bases and J by 1 base, with 7 bases between them. CDR3 length: 14 residues. Written as DNA, the CDR3 is TGTGCCAGCAGGTCCGGGTCTGGGGCCAACGTCCTGACTTTC. Translating it yields CASRSGSGANVLTF.

This clonotype was recorded a few times. The gene calls are TRBV5-1 and TRBJ2-6; 9 nucleotides match TRBD1. Germline CDR1 SGHRS, CDR2 YFSETQ. There are 18 residues in the CDR3. The trim removed 4 bases at V and 0 bases at J, leaving 8 bases unmatched. CDR3 protein: CASSAGQGLFSGANVLTF. In DNA form, the CDR3 reads TGCGCCAGCAGCGCGGGACAGGGACTTTTCTCTGGGGCCAACGTCCTGACTTTC.

This clonotype was detected ten times or more. This chain links TRBV7-9 with TRBJ2-1; 10 bases fit TRBD1. This CDR3 region has 15 residues. Germline V lookup: CDR1 SEHNR, CDR2 FQNEAQ (reference sequence). V was pared by 5 bases and J by 4 bases, with 5 bases of the junction left unmatched. The CDR3 region has the DNA TGTGCCAGCAGCCTCCCGGGACAGGGGTACAATGAGCAGTTCTTC. It translates to CASSLPGQGYNEQFF.

The chain joins TRBV3-1 to TRBJ1-4; TRBD1 is a possible D gene (5 bases). V was clipped by 3 bases and J by 6 bases, with 14 bases between them. CDR1 is LGHDT and CDR2 is YNNKEL in the germline V gene (reference sequence). This CDR3 has 15 amino acids. The CDR3 here is CASSQEPGRDEKLFF. CDR3 sequence (DNA): TGTGCCAGCAGCCAGGAGCCAGGGCGGGATGAAAAACTGTTTTTT.

V and J are TRBV4-1 and TRBJ1-6, with 9 bases that match TRBD1. The CDR3 loop spans 15 amino acids. Germline V gene data show CDR1 as MGHRA and CDR2 as YSYEKL. J was trimmed by 6 bases and V by 1 base; bases with no gene match: 1. The CDR3 sequence is CASSQVQGANSPLHF. The CDR3 DNA reads TGCGCCAGCAGCCAAGTACAGGGGGCTAATTCACCCCTCCACTTT.

The chain uses TRBV30 and TRBJ2-5; 7 nucleotides agree with TRBD1. Trimming removed 2 bases from V and 5 bases from J; junction bases left unmatched: 5. CDR1 is GTSNPN, CDR2 SVGIG, per germline (reference sequence). The CDR3 runs 13 residues. CDR3 bases: TGTGCCTGGAGTAGGGGGCCCGACGAGACCCAGTACTTC. It yields the protein CAWSRGPDETQYF.

This clonotype came up many times. This chain links TRBV5-1 with TRBJ2-3; D is tentatively TRBD1 or TRBD2 (5 bases each). The CDR3 runs 15 residues. The V and J ends lost 1 base and 3 bases respectively, with 12 bases between them. Germline CDR1 SGHRS, CDR2 YFSETQ. The CDR3 loop reads CASSLFRGVTDTQYF. The CDR3 DNA is TGCGCCAGCAGCTTGTTCAGAGGGGTAACAGATACGCAGTATTTT.

This chain uses TRBV5-1 with TRBJ1-1; D might be TRBD1 (5 bases). Germline V gene data show CDR1 as SGHRS and CDR2 as YFSETQ. The CDR3 contains 15 residues. Trimming took off 0 bases at V and 10 bases at J, with 19 bases between the two ends. CDR3 region: CASSLEGEVNRRAFF. The CDR3 DNA reads TGCGCCAGCAGCTTGGAAGGGGAAGTAAACCGACGAGCTTTCTTT.

The V gene is TRBV28, the J gene TRBJ2-7; D is uncertain. The V and J ends lost 3 bases and 3 bases respectively, with 6 bases between them. The CDR3 is 12 residues long. CDR1 and CDR2 (germline): MDHEN, SYDVKM. As DNA, the CDR3 is TGTGCCAGCAGTTTGGCGGTCTACGAGCAGTACTTC. It specifies CASSLAVYEQYF. Combining the CDR3 with reference TRBV28 and TRBJ2-7 gives the whole variable domain DVKVTQSSRYLVKRTGEKVFLECVQDMDHENMFWYRQDPGLGLRLIYFSYDVKMKEKGDIPEGYSVSREKKERFSLILESASTNQTSMYLCASSLAVYEQYFGPGTRLTVT.

About this clonotype: The junction departs from the called germline gene at one end, perhaps through a read error. The chain has TRBV20-1 and TRBJ1-2; unclear D gene. The CDR3 contains 15 residues. Germline assignment: CDR1 DFQATT and CDR2 SNEGSKA (reference sequence). The CDR3 here is CSAYPPRQANYDYTF. The CDR3 DNA is TGCAGTGCTTACCCGCCCCGACAAGCGAACTATGACTACACCTTC.

This clonotype occurred a few times. V is TRBV6-5 and J is TRBJ1-5; tentatively, D is TRBD1 (5 bases). Trimming left V 4 bases short and J 6 bases short, with 13 bases between. Germline CDR1 and CDR2: MNHEY and SVGAGI. There are 14 residues in the CDR3. DNA of the CDR3: TGTGCCAGCAGTTCTACCGGGGGGGGTCAGCCCCAGCATTTT. This encodes CASSSTGGGQPQHF.

The chain carries TRBV4-1 and TRBJ1-1; no definite D call. Germline CDR1 is MGHRA and CDR2 is YSYEKL. V was trimmed by 0 bases and J by 0 bases, leaving 11 bases between them. There are 16 residues in the CDR3. The CDR3 nucleotides read TGCGCCAGCAGCCAAGATTTTGGCAGGTTGAACACTGAAGCTTTCTTT. This encodes CASSQDFGRLNTEAFF.

This clonotype was counted at least ten times. The CDR3 region is CASSKGRTTNEKLFF. Here the CDR3 DNA reads TGTGCCAGCAGCAAGGGCCGCACAACTAATGAAAAACTGTTTTTT. V gene TRBV21-1 combines with J gene TRBJ1-4. TRBV21-1 is listed as a pseudogene. CDR3 size: 15 residues.

This sequence joins TRBV27 and TRBJ2-7; D is unclear. There are 12 residues in the CDR3. V lost 6 bases to trimming and J lost 6 bases, with 12 bases between them. Germline V gene sequence: CDR1 MNHEY, CDR2 SMNVEV (reference sequence). The CDR3 is CASSLGMGEQYF. Written as DNA, the CDR3 is TGTGCCAGCAGCTTGGGGATGGGCGAGCAGTACTTC.

The chain uses TRBV6-5 and TRBJ2-3, with TRBD2 matching over 7 bases. The germline V gene has CDR1 MNHEY and CDR2 SVGAGI. The CDR3 contains 15 residues. Trimming removed 6 bases from V and 1 base from J; junction bases left unmatched: 7. CDR3 DNA: TGTGCCAGCAGGATGACTAGCTCCGGCACAGATACGCAGTATTTT. Translating it yields CASRMTSSGTDTQYF.

There are a few counts of this clonotype. The chain recombines TRBV20-1 with TRBJ2-7; TRBD2 aligns across 8 bases. The germline CDR1 and CDR2 sequences are DFQATT and SNEGSKA (reference sequence). The CDR3 is 15 residues long. V gave up 3 bases and J gave up 3 bases; unmatched junction bases: 10. The CDR3 here is CSARARVAGLYEQYF. CDR3 sequence (DNA): TGCAGTGCTAGGGCTAGGGTAGCGGGACTCTACGAGCAGTACTTC.

This clonotype was observed a handful of times. The chain employs TRBV11-3 and TRBJ2-1; D may be TRBD1 or TRBD2 (6 bases each). Germline V gene data show CDR1 as SGHNT and CDR2 as YENEEA. CDR3 length: 15 residues. V gave up 2 bases and J gave up 4 bases, with 12 bases separating them. CDR3 sequence (DNA): TGTGCCAGCAGCTTAAGGGGGGAGTGGTACAATGAGCAGTTCTTC. Translation: CASSLRGEWYNEQFF.

This clonotype was counted a few times. CDR3 in DNA: TGTGCCAGCTCCGAGACGGGGGGCTTTGGAAACACCATATATTTT. Translating it yields CASSETGGFGNTIYF. The V and J genes are TRBV6-5 and TRBJ1-3; a possible D gene is TRBD1 (6 bases). With 8 bases removed from V and 3 bases from J, the gap between germline ends came to 17 bases. Germline V gene sequence: CDR1 MNHEY, CDR2 SVGAGI. The length of the CDR3 is 15 residues.

There are many counts of this clonotype. The chain carries TRBV5-5 and TRBJ2-6; D uncertain. V was shortened by 2 bases and J by 2 bases, with 5 bases between the two germline ends. Germline V gives CDR1 SGHKS, CDR2 YYEKEE (reference sequence). The CDR3 extends over 14 amino acids. The CDR3 coding sequence is TGTGCCAGCAGCTTTCTGGCTGGGGCCAACGTCCTGACTTTC. This sequence encodes CASSFLAGANVLTF. The complete variable domain, with remaining parts taken from reference TRBV5-5 and TRBJ2-6, reads DAGVTQSPTHLIKTRGQQVTLRCSPISGHKSVSWYQQVLGQGPQFIFQYYEKEERGRGNFPDRFSARQFPNYSSELNVNALLLGDSALYLCASSFLAGANVLTFGAGSRLTVL.

This clonotype was seen a few times. This rearrangement joins TRBV28 to TRBJ2-1; D is unclear. This CDR3 region has 16 residues. V was pared by 4 bases and J by 0 bases, with 13 bases between. Germline loops: CDR1 MDHEN, CDR2 SYDVKM. The CDR3 coding sequence is TGTGCCAGCAGTTCCCAAACAGTGATCTCCTACAATGAGCAGTTCTTC. Translation gives CASSSQTVISYNEQFF.

The CDR3 reads CASSYLTDLELFF. In nucleotides, the CDR3 is TGTGCCAGCAGTTACTTGACAGACTTAGAACTGTTTTTT. This chain joins TRBV6-6 and TRBJ1-4, with D possibly being TRBD1 (5 bases). The CDR3 totals 13 residues. Germline V lookup: CDR1 MNHNY, CDR2 SVGAGI (reference sequence). V was clipped by 1 base and J by 12 bases, with 12 bases between them.